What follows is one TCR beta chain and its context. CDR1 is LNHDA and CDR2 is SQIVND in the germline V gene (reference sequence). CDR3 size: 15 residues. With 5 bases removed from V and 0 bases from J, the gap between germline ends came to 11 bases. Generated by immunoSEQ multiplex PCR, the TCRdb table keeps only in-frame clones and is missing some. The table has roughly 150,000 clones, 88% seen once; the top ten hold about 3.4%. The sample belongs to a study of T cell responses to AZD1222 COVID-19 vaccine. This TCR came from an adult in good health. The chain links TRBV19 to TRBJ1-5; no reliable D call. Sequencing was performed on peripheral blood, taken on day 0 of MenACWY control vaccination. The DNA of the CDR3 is TGTGCCAGTAGTCCCGGCTGGAATAGCAATCAGCCCCAGCATTTT. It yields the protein CASSPGWNSNQPQHF.